What follows are 28 T cell receptor beta chains derived from one specimen sequenced in a study of blood T cell repertoires in COVID-19. The protocol was immunoSEQ multiplex PCR, while the TCRdb copy is restricted to in-frame clones and leaves out a portion. The profile shows around 260,000 clones, around 87% of them singletons. Sequencing was carried out using peripheral blood. Receptors originate from a woman aged 50 to 60 with acute or convalescent COVID-19.

The V call is TRBV5-1, the J call TRBJ1-2; 8 bases agree with TRBD1. Germline V gives CDR1 SGHRS, CDR2 YFSETQ. CDR3 length: 13 residues. V trimming: 4 bases; J trimming: 8 bases; junction bases outside the gene matches: 7. The CDR3 DNA follows: TGCGCCAGCAGCCCGACAGGGGTGGGAGGCTACACCTTC. This encodes CASSPTGVGGYTF.

This clone was observed a few times. The chain recombines TRBV5-6 with TRBJ2-3; 7 nucleotides agree with TRBD1. This CDR3 region has 14 residues. Germline V CDR1 and CDR2: SGHDT, YYEEEE. Trimming removed 3 bases from V and 0 bases from J; junction bases left unmatched: 1. CDR3 in amino acids: CASSWGQSTDTQYF. Here the CDR3 DNA reads TGTGCCAGCAGCTGGGGACAGAGCACAGATACGCAGTATTTT.

The chain links TRBV28 to TRBJ2-3; D perhaps matches TRBD2 (6 bases). V dropped 5 bases and J dropped 1 base, with 13 bases sitting between them. CDR3 size: 15 residues. Germline V gene lookup returns CDR1 MDHEN and CDR2 SYDVKM. In DNA form, the CDR3 reads TGTGCCAGCAGTGTAATCGGGGAGGGCACAGATACGCAGTATTTT. Its protein product is CASSVIGEGTDTQYF.

The chain uses TRBV6-5 and TRBJ1-3; D is uncertain. Trimming removed 2 bases from V and 4 bases from J, with 9 bases in between. The CDR3 contains 14 residues. Germline lookup yields CDR1 MNHEY and CDR2 SVGAGI. The CDR3 loop is CASSYEGTGNTIYF. CDR3 DNA: TGTGCCAGCAGTTACGAGGGAACAGGAAACACCATATATTTT.

The rearrangement links TRBV7-8 to TRBJ2-1, with 11 bases fitting TRBD2. The ends lost 1 base at V and 7 bases at J; junction bases unmatched: 6. This CDR3 is 16 amino acids long. Germline CDR1 reads SGHVS; CDR2 reads FQNEAQ. CDR3 sequence (DNA): TGTGCCAGCAGCTTAGTCGGGGGACTAGCGGTAAATGAGCAGTTCTTC. Translated: CASSLVGGLAVNEQFF.

The CDR3 DNA reads TGTGCCAGCAGCCAACGGGACAGGGGGACTGAAGCTTTCTTT. Its translation is CASSQRDRGTEAFF. The gene calls are TRBV3-1 (or the pseudogene TRBV3-2) and TRBJ1-1, with 11 positions matching TRBD1. Germline V gene lookup returns CDR1 LGHDT and CDR2 YNNKEL (reference sequence). Trimming took 2 bases from V and 5 from J; bases not matched to a gene: 1. This CDR3 region has 14 residues.

The chain combines TRBV27 with TRBJ2-5; the D gene is possibly TRBD2 (6 bases). The CDR3 runs to 14 residues. V was trimmed by 5 bases and J by 1 base, leaving 11 bases between them. Germline CDR1 MNHEY, CDR2 SMNVEV (reference sequence). As DNA, the CDR3 is TGTGCCAGCAGTGAATTCGGGGGCCAAGAGACCCAGTACTTC. It encodes CASSEFGGQETQYF.

The genes are TRBV18 and TRBJ1-3; TRBD1 agrees at 7 bases. This CDR3 region has 17 residues. Looked up from germline, CDR1 is KGHSH and CDR2 is LQKENI. V lost 3 bases and J lost 0; bases outside the gene matches: 8. The CDR3, as DNA: TGTGCCAGCTCACCTTTACAGGGGCGTACCTCTGGAAACACCATATATTTT. Encoded protein: CASSPLQGRTSGNTIYF.

The CDR3 DNA reads TGTGCCACCAGTGACCCGGGACAGGGTGTTGAAGCTTTCTTT. Residues: CATSDPGQGVEAFF. The chain recombines TRBV24-1 with TRBJ1-1; 9 bases match TRBD1. CDR3 length: 14 amino acids. Germline V gives CDR1 KGHDR, CDR2 SFDVKD. V gave up 4 bases and J gave up 7 bases; unmatched junction bases: 6.

The chain combines TRBV9 with TRBJ1-1, with D possibly TRBD1 on 6 matching bases. V lost 0 bases to trimming and J lost 3 bases, with 9 bases between them. CDR3 size: 14 residues. Germline CDR1 and CDR2: SGDLS and YYNGEE. CDR3 loop: CASSVGPGDTEAFF. The CDR3 DNA reads as TGTGCCAGCAGCGTAGGTCCAGGGGACACTGAAGCTTTCTTT.

The chain uses TRBV2 and TRBJ1-4; D may be TRBD1 (6 bases). V was pared by 8 bases and J by 2 bases, with 12 bases between. Germline CDR1 is SNHLY and CDR2 is FYNNEI. The CDR3 spans 14 residues. The CDR3 here is CASRYRVTNEKLFF. DNA for the CDR3: TGTGCCAGCCGTTACAGGGTGACTAATGAAAAACTGTTTTTT.

The chain links TRBV12-3 or TRBV12-4 to TRBJ2-4; 7 nucleotides line up with TRBD1. This CDR3 has 13 amino acids. V lost 6 bases and J lost 8; bases outside the gene matches: 7. In DNA, the CDR3 is TGTGCCAGCAGCCTTGACAGGGCAGACATTCAGTACTTC. It specifies CASSLDRADIQYF.

The CDR3 bases are TGTGCCAGCAGCGCGGGCGGGAGCCGGTACGAGCAGTACTTC. It is translated as CASSAGGSRYEQYF. V is TRBV7-3 and J is TRBJ2-7; 7 nucleotides match TRBD2. Germline trimming cut 5 bases from V and 4 bases from J; bases unmatched to any gene: 8. Per germline, CDR1 SGHTA and CDR2 FQGTGA. The CDR3 is 14 amino acids.

V and J are TRBV4-1 and TRBJ2-2; 12 bases line up with TRBD2. Germline CDR1 and CDR2: MGHRA and YSYEKL. The CDR3 loop spans 17 amino acids. V was pared by 4 bases and J by 1 base, with 4 bases of the junction left unmatched. CDR3 region: CASSRLGLAGNTGELFF. CDR3 nucleotide sequence: TGCGCCAGCAGCCGCCTGGGACTAGCGGGGAACACCGGGGAGCTGTTTTTT.

V usage is TRBV15 and J usage is TRBJ2-7, with TRBD2 identical over 11 bases. The CDR3 loop spans 17 amino acids. Losses at the gene ends were 1 base for V and 2 bases for J; bases not matched to a gene: 7. Germline CDR1 is LNHNV and CDR2 is YYDKDF (reference sequence). CDR3 region: CATSRASGTSGPYEQYF. The CDR3 DNA sequence: TGTGCCACCAGCAGAGCCTCCGGGACTAGCGGTCCCTACGAGCAGTACTTC.

The J gene is TRBJ2-1, the V gene TRBV18; D might be TRBD2 (6 bases). The CDR3 has 17 residues. CDR1 and CDR2 (germline): KGHSH, LQKENI. Trimming left V 3 bases short and J 2 bases short, with 17 bases between. The CDR3 region has the DNA TGTGCCAGCTCACCGGCCGGGACTTATGTTCCCTACAATGAGCAGTTCTTC. Its translation is CASSPAGTYVPYNEQFF.

The chain joins TRBV28 to TRBJ2-7; TRBD2 agrees at 10 bases. This CDR3 has 14 amino acids. With V trimmed by 5 bases and J by 4 bases, 5 bases remained unmatched. CDR1 MDHEN and CDR2 SYDVKM come from the germline V gene. CDR3 DNA: TGTGCCAGCAGTACCTCTAGCGGGAGTTACGAGCAGTACTTC. It specifies CASSTSSGSYEQYF.

This clone was seen a single time. Other DNA variants within this sample encode the same CDR3. CDR3 residues: CATSDFGGTEAFF. CDR3 nucleotides: TGTGCCACCAGTGATTTCGGGGGTACTGAAGCTTTCTTT. The V and J genes are TRBV24-1 and TRBJ1-1, with D perhaps matching TRBD1 (5 bases). Per germline, CDR1 KGHDR and CDR2 SFDVKD. V lost 1 base to trimming and J lost 5 bases, with 7 bases between them. This CDR3 has 13 amino acids.

CDR3 sequence: CASSYAAGRGTDTQYF. CDR3 DNA sequence: TGTGCCAGCAGTTACGCAGCGGGAAGAGGCACAGATACGCAGTATTTT. The rearrangement uses TRBV6-2 or TRBV6-3 and TRBJ2-3; TRBD2 matches 7 bases. CDR1 and CDR2 (germline): MNHEY, SVGEGT. The CDR3 contains 16 residues. V trimming: 2 bases; J trimming: 1 base; junction bases outside the gene matches: 6.

This chain connects TRBV28 to TRBJ1-5, with D perhaps matching TRBD1 (5 bases). Trimming removed 6 bases from V and 0 bases from J, with 9 bases in between. Germline V gene data show CDR1 as MDHEN and CDR2 as SYDVKM. This CDR3 is 14 amino acids long. The CDR3 coding sequence is TGTGCCAGCAGGCGACAGACTAGCAATCAGCCCCAGCATTTT. Translating it yields CASRRQTSNQPQHF.

The rearrangement uses TRBV14 and TRBJ2-7; 12 bases are shared with TRBD2. This CDR3 is 15 amino acids long. CDR1 is SGHDN, CDR2 FVKESK, per germline. J gave up 5 bases and V 3 bases, and 5 bases lay outside the gene matches. CDR3 DNA: TGTGCCAGCAGCCACCTAGCGGGAGGGCTGAACGAGCAGTACTTC. It is translated as CASSHLAGGLNEQYF.

The genes are TRBV11-1 and TRBJ2-5, with D unclear. This CDR3 has 12 amino acids. Germline CDR1 SGHAT, CDR2 FQDESV (reference sequence). Trimming pared 3 bases from V and 5 bases from J, leaving 7 bases between. DNA of the CDR3: TGTGCCAGCAGCTTTGACGGGGAGACCCAGTACTTC. Translation gives CASSFDGETQYF.

The chain couples TRBV27 to TRBJ2-1; 9 bases agree with TRBD2. The CDR3 runs to 16 residues. With 5 bases clipped from V and 4 bases from J, the junction kept 9 bases outside the gene matches. Germline V CDR1 and CDR2: MNHEY, SMNVEV (reference sequence). Written as DNA, the CDR3 is TGTGCCAGCAGTGCTATAGCGGGAGTAGGGTACAATGAGCAGTTCTTC. It encodes CASSAIAGVGYNEQFF.

This chain joins TRBV7-2 and TRBJ2-1; 8 nucleotides line up with TRBD2. The CDR3 has 15 residues. Germline CDR1 SGHTA, CDR2 FQGNSA. V dropped 6 bases and J dropped 4; count of bases not matched to a gene: 8. The CDR3: CASSQGRGEYNEQFF. In DNA, the CDR3 is TGTGCCAGCAGTCAGGGGCGGGGGGAGTACAATGAGCAGTTCTTC. Combining the CDR3 with reference TRBV7-2 and TRBJ2-1 gives the whole variable domain GAGVSQSPSNKVTEKGKDVELRCDPISGHTALYWYRQSLGQGLEFLIYFQGNSAPDKSGLPSDRFSAERTGGSVSTLTIQRTQQEDSAVYLCASSQGRGEYNEQFFGPGTRLTVL.

The gene calls are TRBV7-9 and TRBJ2-7; the D gene is possibly TRBD2 (7 bases). This CDR3 is 16 amino acids long. With 0 bases removed from V and 0 bases from J, the gap between germline ends came to 12 bases. Germline assignment: CDR1 SEHNR and CDR2 FQNEAQ (reference sequence). The CDR3 spells CASSLARGPSSYEQYF. Written as DNA, the CDR3 is TGTGCCAGCAGCTTAGCGCGGGGGCCTAGCTCCTACGAGCAGTACTTC.

A word on this clone: The DNA is left out, because the CDR3 cannot be placed on it with certainty; the CDR3 is given as TCRdb lists it. V gene TRBV21-1 combines with J gene TRBJ2-7; no DNA check was done on the table's D call, TRBD2. TRBV21-1 is deemed a pseudogene. The CDR3 extends over 15 residues, inclusive of both ends. The CDR3 sequence: CASSKVYHCTYEQYF.

This chain uses TRBV15 with TRBJ2-7, with D tentatively TRBD1 (6 bases). In germline, CDR1 is LNHNV, CDR2 YYDKDF (reference sequence). V lost 3 bases and J lost 3, with 12 bases in between. This CDR3 has 14 residues. CDR3 in DNA: TGTGCCACCAGCAGGAAGACAGGAGACTACGAGCAGTACTTC. This gives the protein CATSRKTGDYEQYF.

The chain has TRBV5-1 and TRBJ1-5; the match to TRBD1 covers 9 bases. CDR3 length: 14 residues. J gave up 4 bases and V 3 bases, and 2 bases lay outside the gene matches. Germline assignment: CDR1 SGHRS and CDR2 YFSETQ. CDR3 sequence (DNA): TGCGCCAGCAGCTACGGACAGGGGAATCAGCCCCAGCATTTT. Translated, it gives CASSYGQGNQPQHF.